This TCR beta chain was recorded in a study of CD8+CD57+ T cells in acquired aplastic anemia. Study-level results: Between patients and controls, about 30 CD8+ CDR3 sequences were found in common.

Many counts were recorded for this clonotype. The antigen is not known. The germline V gene has CDR1 MNHEY and CDR2 SVGAGI. V lost 7 bases to trimming and J lost 3 bases; unmatched junction nucleotides: 6. The CDR3 is 15 residues long. Investigators profiled TCR beta VDJ and CDR3 from genomic DNA template. TCRdb processed the reads anew with MiXCR; each CDR3 protein has one entry. The sample includes about 190,000 distinct CDR3 sequences, over 60% seen only once; the top ten take around 42%. J is TRBJ2-2 and V is TRBV6-5, with 9 bases aligning to TRBD1. This receptor was identified in a human donor with severe aplastic anemia or a healthy control (not recorded which). Sequences were obtained from sorted CD4+, CD8+, or CD8+CD57+ T cells (not recorded which) from PBMCs. The CDR3 nucleotides read TGTGCCAGCAAAACAGGGGGCGCGGACACCGGGGAGCTGTTTTTT. Residues: CASKTGGADTGELFF.